Here is one T cell receptor (beta chain) with its context. An amount of RNA that ranged from roughly 0.5 to 1 ug was reverse transcribed with random hexamers. Each CDR3 protein gets one entry after TCRdb re-called the immunoSEQ multiplex PCR reads with MiXCR. The profile shows approximately 26,000 distinct CDR3 sequences, roughly 92% of them singletons. The data are from a study of CD8 T cells in Susac syndrome. Deletions cut 9 bases from V and 3 bases from J, with 21 bases between. Germline CDR1 ENHRY, CDR2 SYGVKD. This CDR3 comprises 15 residues. The sequenced target, TCR beta, came from blood CD8+ and CD4+ T cells. The individuals used as controls were healthy donors who had been matched for both age and sex.

The sample consisted of CD8+ T cells from PBMCs. The chain is built from TRBV10-3 and TRBJ2-7, with D possibly TRBD2 on 7 matching bases. The TCR was taken from a human donor in good health. CDR3: CAMAAGHLPNYEQYF. CDR3 nucleotide sequence: TGTGCCATGGCAGCGGGACATTTACCTAACTACGAGCAGTACTTC.